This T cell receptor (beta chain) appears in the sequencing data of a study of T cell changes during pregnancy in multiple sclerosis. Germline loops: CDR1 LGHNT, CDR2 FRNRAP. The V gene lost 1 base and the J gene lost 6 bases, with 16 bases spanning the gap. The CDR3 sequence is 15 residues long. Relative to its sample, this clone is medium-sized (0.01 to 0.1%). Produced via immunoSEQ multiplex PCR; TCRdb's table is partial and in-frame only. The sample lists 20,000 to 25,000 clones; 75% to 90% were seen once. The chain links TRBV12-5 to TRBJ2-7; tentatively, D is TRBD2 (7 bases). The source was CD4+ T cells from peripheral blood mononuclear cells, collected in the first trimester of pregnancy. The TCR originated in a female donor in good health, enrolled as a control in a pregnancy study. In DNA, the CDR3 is TGTGCTAGTGGTTTGGCCCTGAGGGGGGGTAGCGAGCAGTACTTC. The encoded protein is CASGLALRGGSEQYF.